This T cell receptor (beta chain) was profiled in a study of cytomegalovirus exposure and HLA in healthy donors. Broader study findings: Follow-up analysis found HLA locus-dependent TCR association rates, highest for DRB1 and lowest for HLA-C.

On this clone: Its specificity is not known.

The CDR3 runs to 15 residues. Germline CDR1 and CDR2: MDHEN and SYDVKM. Germline trimming cut 6 bases from V and 7 bases from J; bases unmatched to any gene: 9. PCR primers comprised 60 Vbeta and 13 Jbeta primers. In the study's own analysis: Later work found 80 million or so unique TCR beta chains, with roughly 11 million shared. The repertoire was sequenced with immunoSEQ multiplex PCR; TCRdb's copy has only in-frame clones and lacks some. V and J calls and clone size are copied from that table; D and trimming were computed from the DNA. In the table there are 85,000 to 130,000 clones, around 72% of which are singletons.

The TCR originated in a male donor in good health and CMV-seropositive. Sequenced sample: PBMCs. This rearrangement joins TRBV28 to TRBJ1-2, with 12 positions matching TRBD1. The CDR3 loop reads CASRLSGTGGVGYTF. CDR3 nucleotides: TGTGCCAGCAGACTTTCCGGGACAGGGGGCGTTGGCTACACCTTC.